These 21 T cell receptor beta chains came from one sample sequenced in a study of shared clonotypes between healthy human individuals. Clones were sequenced by immunoSEQ multiplex PCR, and TCRdb holds only the in-frame ones, with some missing. Among roughly 1,000,000 clones listed, about 80% were seen once. Sequencing was performed on memory CD4+ T cells from PBMCs. Subset specified: CD45RA-negative fraction. These receptor sequences come from a man between 18 and 29 years old in good health. Some clones in this sample may be carry-over from other donors' samples.

In DNA form, the CDR3 reads TGTGCCAGCAGTTCCAGACTAGCGGGAGTCTACAATGAGCAGTTCTTC. Its protein is CASSSRLAGVYNEQFF. This rearrangement joins TRBV6-5 to TRBJ2-1; 12 bases align to TRBD2. The V and J ends lost 4 bases and 3 bases, in that order; junction bases with no gene match: 4. Germline assignment: CDR1 MNHEY and CDR2 SVGAGI. The CDR3 loop spans 16 amino acids.

The gene calls are TRBV6-5 and TRBJ1-2, with TRBD1 as a possible D gene (6 bases). The CDR3 is made up of 13 amino acids. Trimming took off 2 bases at V and 5 bases at J, with 9 bases between the two ends. Germline CDR1 is MNHEY and CDR2 is SVGAGI. The CDR3 bases are TGTGCCAGCAGTTACGCAGGGGAATATGGCTACACCTTC. Encoded protein: CASSYAGEYGYTF.

The genes are TRBV5-6 and TRBJ2-3, with 8 bases fitting TRBD1. This CDR3 has 16 amino acids. V lost 1 base to trimming and J lost 4 bases; unmatched junction nucleotides: 8. Germline assignment: CDR1 SGHDT and CDR2 YYEEEE. CDR3 in amino acids: CASSLRTGYGADTQYF. CDR3 bases: TGTGCCAGCAGCTTGAGGACAGGGTACGGAGCAGATACGCAGTATTTT.

This rearrangement joins TRBV7-8 to TRBJ2-7; tentative D call: TRBD2 (6 bases). Trimming cost V 5 bases and J 1 base, with 12 bases left between them. This CDR3 is built from 14 residues. Germline CDR1 and CDR2: SGHVS and FQNEAQ. The CDR3 nucleotides read TGTGCCAGCAGCCCCTCCGGGACTTCCTACGAGCAGTACTTC. Protein: CASSPSGTSYEQYF.

The chain uses TRBV18 and TRBJ2-5; 9 nucleotides align to TRBD1. The CDR3 has 15 residues. Germline CDR1 and CDR2: KGHSH and LQKENI. Germline trimming cut 4 bases from V and 5 bases from J; bases unmatched to any gene: 8. Here the CDR3 DNA reads TGTGCCAGCTCACGCGGACAGGGGAGCGCGGAGACCCAGTACTTC. Translated: CASSRGQGSAETQYF. Using reference TRBV18 and TRBJ2-5 for the parts outside the CDR3, the full variable domain is NAGVMQNPRHLVRRRGQEARLRCSPMKGHSHVYWYRQLPEEGLKFMVYLQKENIIDESGMPKERFSAEFPKEGPSILRIQQVVRGDSAAYFCASSRGQGSAETQYFGPGTRLLVL.

The CDR3 loop is CASSTGLAYNEQFF. CDR3 in DNA: TGCGCCAGCAGCACGGGACTGGCTTACAATGAGCAGTTCTTC. The chain uses TRBV5-1 and TRBJ2-1, with TRBD2 as a possible D gene (6 bases). From germline, CDR1 is SGHRS and CDR2 YFSETQ. CDR3 length: 14 amino acids. Trimming removed 4 bases from V and 4 bases from J, with 12 bases in between.

V usage is TRBV5-4 and J usage is TRBJ2-2; no definite D call. V lost 4 bases, J lost 8 bases, and 18 bases lay in between. The CDR3 is 15 residues long. Germline V gives CDR1 SGHNT, CDR2 YYREEE (reference sequence). The CDR3: CASSRGVSLFGELFF. For the CDR3, the DNA is TGTGCCAGCAGCCGAGGCGTGTCACTTTTTGGGGAGCTGTTTTTT.

The chain carries TRBV29-1 and TRBJ1-1, with D possibly being TRBD1 (5 bases). V was trimmed by 8 bases and J by 1 base, leaving 11 bases between them. Germline V gene sequence: CDR1 SQVTM, CDR2 ANQGSEA. This CDR3 is 12 amino acids long. CDR3 sequence: CSFRQPNTEAFF. The CDR3 DNA reads as TGCAGCTTTAGACAGCCGAACACTGAAGCTTTCTTT.

This clone was detected a few times. V gene TRBV11-2 combines with J gene TRBJ2-7, with 8 positions matching TRBD1. V lost 0 bases to trimming and J lost 2 bases; unmatched junction nucleotides: 3. Germline lookup yields CDR1 SGHAT and CDR2 FQNNGV. CDR3 length equals 15 residues. This CDR3 reads CASSLETGATYEQYF. CDR3 nucleotide sequence: TGTGCCAGCAGCTTAGAGACAGGGGCCACCTACGAGCAGTACTTC.

The chain uses TRBV19 and TRBJ2-5; D might be TRBD2 (6 bases). Trimming removed 5 bases from V and 5 bases from J, with 15 bases in between. CDR1 LNHDA and CDR2 SQIVND come from the germline V gene (reference sequence). This CDR3 comprises 14 residues. The CDR3, as DNA: TGTGCCAGTAGTGCGGGCAGGGCGGGGGAGACCCAGTACTTC. It is translated as CASSAGRAGETQYF. The entire variable domain, with the rest obtained from reference TRBV19 and TRBJ2-5, is as follows: DGGITQSPKYLFRKEGQNVTLSCEQNLNHDAMYWYRQDPGQGLRLIYYSQIVNDFQKGDIAEGYSVSREKKESFPLTVTSAQKNPTAFYLCASSAGRAGETQYFGPGTRLLVL.

The chain uses TRBV9 and TRBJ2-3, with 12 bases fitting TRBD2. V dropped 4 bases and J dropped 5; count of bases not matched to a gene: 11. The germline V gene has CDR1 SGDLS and CDR2 YYNGEE. The CDR3 runs to 17 residues. The CDR3 reads CASSFRTSGMGGDTQYF. CDR3 in DNA: TGTGCCAGCAGCTTTCGGACTAGCGGGATGGGAGGAGATACGCAGTATTTT.

This rearrangement joins TRBV27 to TRBJ2-3; D possibly corresponds to TRBD1 (6 bases). The germline V gene encodes CDR1 MNHEY and CDR2 SMNVEV (reference sequence). This CDR3 is built from 15 residues. The germline V and J ends were trimmed by 4 bases and 10 bases, with 21 bases remaining between them. CDR3 DNA: TGTGCCAGCAGTTCCCGGACAGATGTAGGTTCCGCGCAGTATTTT. Its translation is CASSSRTDVGSAQYF.

The V gene is TRBV6-5, the J gene TRBJ2-1; D is possibly TRBD2 (5 bases). Germline V gives CDR1 MNHEY, CDR2 SVGAGI. Trimming left V 9 bases short and J 0 bases short, with 12 bases between. The CDR3 contains 14 residues. CDR3 residues: CASRGPLSYNEQFF. The CDR3 DNA is TGTGCCAGTCGCGGGCCACTCTCCTACAATGAGCAGTTCTTC.

V is TRBV30 and J is TRBJ1-2; D unclear. Germline CDR1 and CDR2: GTSNPN and SVGIG (reference sequence). The CDR3 extends over 12 amino acids. Trimming left V 1 base short and J 2 bases short, with 5 bases between. The CDR3 protein is CAWSASNYGYTF. CDR3 in DNA: TGTGCCTGGAGTGCATCCAACTATGGCTACACCTTC.

This chain connects TRBV6-5 to TRBJ1-5; 8 bases match TRBD1. CDR1 and CDR2 (germline): MNHEY, SVGAGI. This CDR3 is built from 14 residues. V dropped 5 bases and J dropped 7; count of bases not matched to a gene: 7. CDR3 bases: TGTGCCAGCAGTGAAGGACAGGGAGAGCAGCCCCAGCATTTT. It yields the protein CASSEGQGEQPQHF.

The chain carries TRBV5-1 and TRBJ2-3, with a tentative D call TRBD2 (5 bases). CDR3 length: 16 amino acids. Per germline, CDR1 SGHRS and CDR2 YFSETQ. Trimming left V 0 bases short and J 2 bases short, with 13 bases between. The CDR3 DNA follows: TGCGCCAGCAGCTTGGTTAGAAGCGGATCCACAGATACGCAGTATTTT. This gives the protein CASSLVRSGSTDTQYF.

Turning to this clone: Distinct nucleotide sequences in the sample also encode this CDR3. V is TRBV28 and J is TRBJ1-1; D remains unclear. V was shortened by 2 bases and J by 0 bases, with 7 bases between the two germline ends. Germline V gives CDR1 MDHEN, CDR2 SYDVKM. The CDR3 contains 14 residues. The CDR3 sequence is CASSLGGMNTEAFF. The CDR3 DNA sequence: TGTGCCAGCAGTTTAGGCGGCATGAACACTGAAGCTTTCTTT.

The genes are TRBV7-9 and TRBJ1-3; D gene unclear. V was clipped by 4 bases and J by 0 bases, with 16 bases between them. Germline CDR1 reads SEHNR; CDR2 reads FQNEAQ (reference sequence). CDR3 size: 17 residues. CDR3 sequence (DNA): TGTGCCAGCAGCTCGAACACCCAGGACCTCTCTGGAAACACCATATATTTT. It is translated as CASSSNTQDLSGNTIYF.

The gene calls are TRBV7-2 and TRBJ2-1; D not resolved. From germline, CDR1 is SGHTA and CDR2 FQGNSA. The CDR3 runs 13 residues. V was shortened by 2 bases and J by 9 bases, with 11 bases between the two germline ends. The CDR3, as DNA: TGTGCCAGCAGCTTAAACGGGTATGGTGAGCAGTTCTTC. Amino acids: CASSLNGYGEQFF.

The chain is built from TRBV10-1 and TRBJ2-3; D ambiguous. CDR1 WNHNN and CDR2 SYGVQD come from the germline V gene (reference sequence). The CDR3 runs to 12 residues. Trimming cost V 4 bases and J 4 bases, with 6 bases left between them. The CDR3 reads CASSGAADTQYF. The CDR3 nucleotides are TGCGCCAGCAGTGGGGCGGCAGATACGCAGTATTTT.

A word on this clone: Other DNA sequences of this sample code for an identical CDR3. The chain links TRBV7-9 to TRBJ1-1; D gene unclear. The germline CDR1 and CDR2 sequences are SEHNR and FQNEAQ (reference sequence). CDR3 length: 14 residues. V lost 0 bases to trimming and J lost 1 base, with 6 bases between them. CDR3 DNA: TGTGCCAGCAGCTTAGCGGCGCGGAACACTGAAGCTTTCTTT. Protein: CASSLAARNTEAFF.